This T cell receptor beta chain derives from a study of OX40 agonist ivuxolimab in advanced cancers. General study findings and limits: Researchers report that CD8+ T cells had, on average, more expanded clones than CD4+.

As regards this clone: Its target is unknown.

This CDR3 comprises 15 residues. The germline V gene encodes CDR1 SGHTA and CDR2 FQGNSA. Trimming cost V 1 base and J 8 bases, with 12 bases left between them. Profiling relied on immunoSEQ multiplex PCR, and the TCRdb table lists in-frame clones only, not all of them. The sample contains 77,000 or so clones, 90% to 95% of which appear only once. The sequence came from an adult with an advanced solid tumor such as melanoma, head and neck, liver or kidney cancer. The V gene is TRBV7-2, the J gene TRBJ1-6; D might be TRBD1 (6 bases). The specimen comprised CD4+ or CD8+ T cells sorted from blood, sampled in a trial of the OX40 agonist ivuxolimab. CDR3 region: CASSLEGGVYSPLHF. The DNA of the CDR3 is TGTGCCAGCAGCTTAGAAGGGGGAGTTTATTCACCCCTCCACTTT.